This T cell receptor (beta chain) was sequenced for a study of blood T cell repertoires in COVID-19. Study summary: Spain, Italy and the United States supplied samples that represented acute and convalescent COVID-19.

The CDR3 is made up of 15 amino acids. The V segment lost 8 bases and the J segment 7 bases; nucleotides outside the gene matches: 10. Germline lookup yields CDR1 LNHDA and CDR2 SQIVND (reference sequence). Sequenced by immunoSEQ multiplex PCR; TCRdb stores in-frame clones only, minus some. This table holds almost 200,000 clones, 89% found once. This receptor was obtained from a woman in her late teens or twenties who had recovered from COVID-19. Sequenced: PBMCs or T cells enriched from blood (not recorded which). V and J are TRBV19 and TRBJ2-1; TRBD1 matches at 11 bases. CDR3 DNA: TGTGCCAGTGCCGACGGGACAGGGGGTTTTAATGAGCAGTTCTTC. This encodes CASADGTGGFNEQFF.